One T cell receptor beta chain is described in this entry. The sample comes from a study of cytomegalovirus exposure and HLA in healthy donors. Primers included in the PCR were 60 Vbeta and 13 Jbeta primers. TCRdb's table, derived via immunoSEQ multiplex PCR, lists solely in-frame clones and lacks some. The repertoire holds more than 110,000 clones, with 70% to 90% as singletons. This CDR3 is built from 13 residues. Germline assignment: CDR1 SQVTM and CDR2 ANQGSEA. Trimming took 4 bases from V and 1 from J, leaving 9 bases between them. The specimen was PBMCs. This clonotype was obtained from a man aged 50 to 59 in good health and CMV-seronegative. The chain recombines TRBV29-1 with TRBJ2-3; D gene uncertain. The CDR3 reads CSVGQPGTDTQYF. The CDR3 DNA reads as TGCAGCGTTGGCCAACCAGGCACAGATACGCAGTATTTT.